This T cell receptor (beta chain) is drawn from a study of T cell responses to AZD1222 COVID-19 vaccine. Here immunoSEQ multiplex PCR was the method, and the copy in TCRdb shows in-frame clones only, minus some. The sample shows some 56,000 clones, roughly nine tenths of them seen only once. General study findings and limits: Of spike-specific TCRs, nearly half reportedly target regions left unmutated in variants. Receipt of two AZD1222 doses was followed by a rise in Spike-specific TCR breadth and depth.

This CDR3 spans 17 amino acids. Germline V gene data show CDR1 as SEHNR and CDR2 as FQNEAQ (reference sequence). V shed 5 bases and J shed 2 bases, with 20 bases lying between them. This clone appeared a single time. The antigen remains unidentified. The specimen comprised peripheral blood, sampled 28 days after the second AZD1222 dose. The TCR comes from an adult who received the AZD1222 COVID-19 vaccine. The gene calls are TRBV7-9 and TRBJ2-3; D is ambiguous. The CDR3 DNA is TGTGCCAGCAGCCGCAAAGGCCTACTCCCCTACACAGATACGCAGTATTTT. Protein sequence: CASSRKGLLPYTDTQYF.